The sequence of this T cell receptor beta chain was determined in a study of beta chain features in type 1 diabetes (dated by TCRdb to 2016 to 2019). About the full investigation: No differences in mean age, gender distribution, total cell number or subset yield were found between patients and healthy donors. A total of around 110,000,000 sorted cells were examined across all samples, and RNA yield correlated strongly with the number of cells per subset. In the study, recently diagnosed type 1 diabetes patients and matched healthy donors were compared on the TCRB repertoires of their sorted circulating CD4+ T cell subsets. Naive and central memory subsets were obtained from all 30 or so donors, but regulatory and stem cell-like memory subsets were isolated from only 8 patients and roughly 8 healthy donors.

What the authors observed across the whole study: The naive, central memory and regulatory TCRB repertoires appeared to resemble one another more closely among patients than among healthy donors. Patients with type 1 diabetes made fewer insertions and deleted more nucleotides at VDJ recombination sites, implying thymic rearrangement abnormalities. HLA sub-analyses involved small numbers of individuals, so any influence of HLA type on TCRB rearrangement remained unresolved. PCR may preferentially amplify shorter templates, but because patient and control samples were amplified and corrected together, any resulting skew would affect both groups equally. Because cDNA was sequenced instead of genomic DNA, highly expressing activated cells could be over-represented, though the groups showed no difference in activation or CD3 levels. A moderate but significant shortening of TCRB CDR3 length was observed in type 1 diabetes patients in all four CD4+ subsets.

The entire amount of isolated RNA was reverse transcribed using the High Capacity cDNA Reverse Transcription Kit, so the sequenced TCRB transcripts were expressed ones. Naive, central memory and regulatory T cell samples underwent deep immunoSEQ sequencing, averaging around 4 million total reads per sample. After sorted cells were lysed in RLT buffer, RNA was extracted with DNase-treated RNeasy Micro or Mini kits, with the choice depending on cell number. Each cell subset was processed separately to prevent cross-contamination, with patient and healthy donor samples processed together. The immunoSEQ multiplex PCR was used to amplify TCRB sequences from cDNA, generating 87-bp fragments that spanned the CDR3 region. The amplicons were sequenced using the Illumina HiSeq platform. Concerning the study's data processing: PCR bias was computationally corrected using synthetic template baselines, reads within Hamming distance 2 were collapsed, and singletons that could not be merged were discarded. Reads were aligned against IMGT to assign V, D and J genes, CDR3 length and insertions or deletions at six rearrangement sites. Within each subset, clonotype counts were normalized to sorted cell number, after which true diversity and Gini coefficients were computed with the tcR R package. The overlap coefficient, calculated on TCRB nucleotide sequences, was used to measure repertoire sharing. As a proxy for the pre-selection repertoire, out-of-frame TCRB sequences from naive cells were analyzed. TCRdb's version of the immuneACCESS table is confined to in-frame rearrangements and falls short of the full clone set. An unresolved V gene accounts for under half of the shortfall where checked; the remainder is of unknown origin. V, J and clone size derive from that table, while D and trimming were established from the DNA sequence. The sample table shows hundreds of thousands of clones, and roughly an eighth are seen once. Of the sample, 0.04% is held by the ten largest clones.

A remark on this clone: The antigen this receptor binds is unknown. Within one base of it there is no much larger clone, and no base qualities were kept.

Each donor gave one peripheral blood draw, approximately 100 mL on average, collected into heparinised tubes. A BD FACSAria II was used to sort naive, central memory, regulatory and stem cell-like memory CD4+ T cells with a panel that included CD45RO, CCR7, CD25, CD127, CD95 and CD27. Every sorted population had a purity above 95%. PBMCs were isolated right away by Lymphoprep density gradient centrifugation and were stained directly, without culture. To minimize batch effects, samples were stained and sorted in pairs, one healthy donor with one patient per experiment. Sequences were obtained from naive CD4+ T cells from blood. In the paper's terms, the cell subset or site label means: true naive CD4+ T cells. The sequence was obtained from a man aged 18 to 29 with type 1 diabetes.

This receptor carries the CDR3 CASSEGQDYGYTF. The nucleotide sequence reads TGCGCCAGCAGCGAAGGACAGGACTATGGCTACACCTTC. The rearranged segments are TRBV5-1 and TRBJ1-2; 7 nucleotides in the junction match TRBD1. The CDR3 covers 13 residues, taking in both the cysteine and the phenylalanine. The DNA shown is the 39-base CDR3, in frame from base 1. Germline trimming amounts to 4 bases on V and 3 bases on J, with 3 as the count of junction bases outside the gene matches. Reading the germline V gene gives CDR1 SGHRS and CDR2 YFSETQ. Here the CDR3 is joined to the reference TRBV5-1 and TRBJ1-2 genes, and the full variable domain is: KAGVTQTPRYLIKTRGQQVTLSCSPISGHRSVSWYQQTPGQGLQFLFEYFSETQRNKGNFPGRFSGRQFSNSRSEMNVSTLELGDSALYLCASSEGQDYGYTFGSGTRLTVV.